Many counts were recorded for the clone carrying this T cell receptor (beta chain). TCRdb independently ran MiXCR on the 5' RACE reads; one entry per CDR3 protein. Of 250,000 or so distinct CDR3 sequences in the sample, over 8.5% were seen once. This sample was included in a study of CD8 T cells in ankylosing spondylitis. With 5 bases removed from V and 7 bases from J, the gap between germline ends came to 8 bases. The CDR3 runs to 11 residues. The sequence derives from a male donor with ankylosing spondylitis or in good health (not recorded which). This chain links TRBV12-3 or TRBV12-4 with TRBJ1-1, with D maybe TRBD1 (6 bases). Sequencing was carried out using blood, either unsorted or a sorted T cell fraction (not recorded which). The CDR3 region has the DNA TGTGCCAGCAGTCAGGGGATTGAAGCTTTCTTT. This translates into CASSQGIEAFF.